This T cell receptor (beta chain) was sequenced for a study of blood T cell repertoires in COVID-19. Study-level information: Collection of acute and convalescent COVID-19 samples took place in the United States, Italy and Spain.

Original processing notes: Cell counts per sample came from amplifying reference gene primers. Some clones are missing from TCRdb's copy, which holds only in-frame ones; the method was immunoSEQ multiplex PCR. V and J calls and clone size are as listed in that table; D and trimming were resolved from the DNA. The table has tens of thousands of clones, approximately 80% seen once; the top ten hold roughly 15%. V was cut by 2 bases and J by 4 bases, with 8 bases left in between. This CDR3 contains 13 residues. Germline values: CDR1 SEHNR, CDR2 FQNEAQ (reference sequence). Source material: peripheral blood. The V call is TRBV7-9, the J call TRBJ1-2; D not certain. This TCR was sampled from a man between 50 and 59 years old with COVID-19, enrolled during active disease. The CDR3 protein is CASSLTNGYGYTF. The CDR3 coding sequence is TGTGCCAGCAGCTTAACTAACGGCTATGGCTACACCTTC.